Included here is one T cell receptor (beta chain) sequence, with context. Its antigen is unknown. A read error may account for a junction end that differs from germline. The sample belongs to a study of neurological immune-mediated disorders. The CDR3 sequence is 13 residues long. Findings of the study overall: HTLV-1-associated myelopathy led in TCR clonal expansion, while multiple sclerosis ranked lowest, below healthy controls.

The sample's time point: longitudinal time-point 2. Unsorted libraries came from 2 million PBMCs stored at -80 °C. The team produced cDNA through 5'RACE using 10-nucleotide random UMIs. One entry per CDR3 protein results from TCRdb running MiXCR on the 5' RACE reads. The table includes roughly 48,000 distinct CDR3 sequences, 10% to 15% detected once. The sequenced material came from PBMCs. The genes are TRBV12-3 or TRBV12-4 and TRBJ1-2; a possible D gene is TRBD1 (5 bases). This sequence was found in a male donor with HTLV-1-associated myelopathy (HAM/TSP). CDR3 sequence: CASSLLGAYDYTF. CDR3 bases: TGTGCCAGCAGTTTACTAGGGGCGTATGACTACACCTTC.